This T cell receptor beta chain was found in a study of T cell repertoires in ileal Crohn's disease. Whole-study context: All patients had surgery for stricturing (61%) or penetrating (roughly 39%) disease.

Stated time point: neoterminal ileum biopsy at postoperative endoscopy, about 6 months after surgery. Concerning this clone itself: Antigen: not known.

The length of the CDR3 is 14 residues. Germline loops: CDR1 SNHLY, CDR2 FYNNEI. Between the trimmed V and J ends, which lost 9 bases and 4 bases, there was a span of 18 bases. Clones were read by immunoSEQ multiplex PCR, and TCRdb kept only the in-frame ones, dropping some. The sample has 55,000 to 65,000 clones, about 89% seen once; the top ten hold roughly 2%. General study points: Compared with non-smokers, active smokers at surgery showed more clonal expansions.

The sequence derives from an adult with Crohn's disease. The sample taken for sequencing was ileal tissue. The chain is built from TRBV2 and TRBJ2-5; the D is unclear. CDR3 loop: CASHSLFGVETQYF. The CDR3, as DNA: TGTGCCAGTCATAGCCTATTCGGCGTAGAGACCCAGTACTTC. Complete variable domain (other parts from reference TRBV2 and TRBJ2-5): EPEVTQTPSHQVTQMGQEVILRCVPISNHLYFYWYRQILGQKVEFLVSFYNNEISEKSEIFDDQFSVERPDGSNFTLKIRSTKLEDSAMYFCASHSLFGVETQYFGPGTRLLVL.